This T cell receptor beta chain was captured by sequencing in a study of CD8+ T cells in alopecia areata. Study background: Treated patients took oral tofacitinib at 5 to 10 mg twice daily. General study points: While tofacitinib was given, many expanded lesional clones persisted in scalp and blood.

Following extraction, RNA underwent reverse transcription to cDNA, which served as the sequencing template. Libraries were prepared by immunoSEQ multiplex PCR; TCRdb keeps only in-frame clonotypes and omits some of them. This sample yields 110,000 or so clones, of which roughly three fifths are seen a single time; approximately 3.6% belongs to the top ten. There are 16 residues in the CDR3. V lost 6 bases, J lost 3 bases, and 17 bases lay in between. Germline V gene data show CDR1 as SNHLY and CDR2 as FYNNEI. In the case of this clone: As yet, its antigen is unknown.

Documented treatment: oral pan-JAK inhibitor, 5-10 mg twice daily. J is TRBJ2-2 and V is TRBV2, with D perhaps matching TRBD1 (5 bases). Sequencing used CD4+ T cells sorted from blood, obtained at week 24, from a patient treated with tofacitinib. This receptor was obtained from a human donor with alopecia areata. In DNA, the CDR3 is TGTGCCAGCAGCGGGTCAGTCACAGGAGACACCGGGGAGCTGTTTTTT. Its translation: CASSGSVTGDTGELFF.